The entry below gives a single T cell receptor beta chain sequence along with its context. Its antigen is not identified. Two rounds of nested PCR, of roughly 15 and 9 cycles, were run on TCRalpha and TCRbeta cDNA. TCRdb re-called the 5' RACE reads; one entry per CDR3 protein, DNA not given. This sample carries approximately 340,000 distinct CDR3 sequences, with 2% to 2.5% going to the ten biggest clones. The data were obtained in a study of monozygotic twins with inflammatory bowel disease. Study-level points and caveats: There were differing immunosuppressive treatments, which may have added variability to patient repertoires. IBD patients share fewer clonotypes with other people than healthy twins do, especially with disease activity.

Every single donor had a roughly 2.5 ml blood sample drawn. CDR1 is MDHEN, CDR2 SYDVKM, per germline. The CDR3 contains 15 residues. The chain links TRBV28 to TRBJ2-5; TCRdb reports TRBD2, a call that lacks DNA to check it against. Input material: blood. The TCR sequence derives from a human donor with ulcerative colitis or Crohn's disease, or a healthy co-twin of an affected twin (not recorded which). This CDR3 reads CASRWDSQAGETQYF.